The rows below give T cell receptor beta chains drawn from one sample of a study of OX40 agonist ivuxolimab in advanced cancers. The table came from immunoSEQ multiplex PCR; TCRdb's copy has only in-frame clones and leaves some out. Here the sample spans more than 25,000 clones, roughly 85% being singletons. The sample in question was CD4+ or CD8+ T cells sorted from blood, obtained in a trial of the OX40 agonist ivuxolimab. These receptors were obtained from an adult with an advanced solid tumor such as melanoma, head and neck, liver or kidney cancer. The CDR3 runs from the conserved cysteine through the conserved F or W. The D gene is left open where the match is weak. Not every row has a clone size; where given, it reads once, few, many or a size class.

D: TRBD1
size: NA
V: TRBV2
J: TRBJ2-1
DNA: TGTGCCATCCTGACAGGGTCGTACAATGAGCAGTTCTTC
CDR3: CAILTGSYNEQFF

D: NA
size: NA
V: TRBV11-2
J: TRBJ2-5
DNA: TGTGCCAGCAGCTTAGAAGCAACGGGTTATCAAGAGACCCAGTACTTC
CDR3: CASSLEATGYQETQYF

D: TRBD1
size: NA
V: TRBV2
J: TRBJ2-5
DNA: TGTGCCAGCAGAAGACAGGGCTCAGGAGAGACCCAGTACTTC
CDR3: CASRRQGSGETQYF

D: NA
size: once
V: TRBV4-1
J: TRBJ1-1
DNA: TGCGCCAGCAGCCAAGACGTTGCCTCAGGGCGGATTGAAGCTTTCTTT
CDR3: CASSQDVASGRIEAFF

D: NA
size: once
V: TRBV19
J: TRBJ1-1
DNA: TGTGCCAGTAGTATAGGACCCAGGAAGGAGAACACTGAAGCTTTCTTT
CDR3: CASSIGPRKENTEAFF

D: NA
size: NA
V: TRBV10-3
J: TRBJ2-4
DNA: TGTGCCATCAGTGAAGAGGGGAAGGCCAAAAACATTCAGTACTTC
CDR3: CAISEEGKAKNIQYF

D: NA
size: few
V: TRBV19
J: TRBJ1-6
DNA: TGTGCCAGTAGTGCCGGGGGCAGAGGTTCACCCCTCCACTTT
CDR3: CASSAGGRGSPLHF

D: TRBD1
size: NA
V: TRBV11-2
J: TRBJ1-1
DNA: TGTGCCAGCAGCAACCAGGGGGCGCGGAACACTGAAGCTTTCTTT
CDR3: CASSNQGARNTEAFF

D: NA
size: NA
V: TRBV27
J: TRBJ2-7
DNA: TGTGCCAGCGGGGGATTACCGAACGAGCAGTACTTC
CDR3: CASGGLPNEQYF

D: TRBD1
size: few
V: TRBV5-1
J: TRBJ2-1
DNA: TGCGCCAGCAGCCGAGACAGGGTCTCCTACAATGAGCAGTTCTTC
CDR3: CASSRDRVSYNEQFF

D: TRBD2
size: NA
V: TRBV5-1
J: TRBJ2-1
DNA: TGCGCCAGCAGCTTGGGGAGAAGACTAGCGGGGACCAATGAGCAGTTCTTC
CDR3: CASSLGRRLAGTNEQFF

D: NA
size: NA
V: TRBV6-1
J: TRBJ2-7
DNA: TGTGCCAGCAGTGACAGCAGGGAAGGATCCGAGCAGTACTTC
CDR3: CASSDSREGSEQYF

D: NA
size: NA
V: TRBV5-5
J: TRBJ1-2
DNA: TGTGCCAGCAGCTTGGTAGGTCGGGGAGAGAACTATGGCTACACCTTC
CDR3: CASSLVGRGENYGYTF

D: NA
size: NA
V: TRBV5-1
J: TRBJ1-5
DNA: TGCGCCAGCAGCTGGGGGACCTCGCAACCCCAGCATTTT
CDR3: CASSWGTSQPQHF

D: NA
size: NA
V: TRBV12-5
J: TRBJ2-7
DNA: TGTGCTAGTGGTTTGGACTACTCCTACGAGCAGTACTTC
CDR3: CASGLDYSYEQYF

D: NA
size: NA
V: TRBV19
J: TRBJ1-4
DNA: TGTGCCAGTAGTATTTTTGGGGAAAATAATGAAAAACTGTTTTTT
CDR3: CASSIFGENNEKLFF

D: NA
size: NA
V: TRBV19
J: TRBJ2-2
DNA: TGTGCCAGTAGTATAGAGCCAGCCGGGGAGCTGTTTTTT
CDR3: CASSIEPAGELFF

D: TRBD2
size: once
V: TRBV2
J: TRBJ2-4
DNA: TGTGCCAGCAGCACTAGCGGGGGGTCGGTTTTGAACATTCAGTACTTC
CDR3: CASSTSGGSVLNIQYF

D: NA
size: NA
V: TRBV13
J: TRBJ1-6
DNA: TGTGCCAGCAGCCGACAGAATTCACCCCTCCACTTT
CDR3: CASSRQNSPLHF

D: NA
size: NA
V: TRBV5-1
J: TRBJ2-7
DNA: TGCGCCAGCAGCTTGGCGGACAGCTCCTACGAGCAGTACTTC
CDR3: CASSLADSSYEQYF

D: TRBD2
size: NA
V: TRBV4-1
J: TRBJ2-1
DNA: TGCGCCAGCAGCCAAGATGAGACTAGCAGTCTTTTGAATGAGCAGTTCTTC
CDR3: CASSQDETSSLLNEQFF

D: TRBD2
size: once
V: TRBV5-1
J: TRBJ2-3
DNA: TGCGCCAGCAGCCCCGGGACTAGCGGGGGCAAAGATACGCAGTATTTT
CDR3: CASSPGTSGGKDTQYF

D: TRBD1
size: NA
V: TRBV2
J: TRBJ2-7
DNA: TGTGCCAGCAGAAGGACAGGGGACTCCTACGAGCAGTACTTC
CDR3: CASRRTGDSYEQYF

D: TRBD2
size: NA
V: TRBV10-3
J: TRBJ2-7
DNA: TGTGCCATCAGTGGGCTAGCGGGGGGCTACGAGCAGTACTTC
CDR3: CAISGLAGGYEQYF

D: NA
size: NA
V: TRBV6-5
J: TRBJ1-1
DNA: TGTGCCAGCAGCCCAGGGACTGAAGCTTTCTTT
CDR3: CASSPGTEAFF

D: NA
size: NA
V: TRBV19
J: TRBJ1-1
DNA: TGTGCCACCGGGTGGGCAGGTCGGGAAGCTTTCTTT
CDR3: CATGWAGREAFF

D: TRBD1
size: NA
V: TRBV28
J: TRBJ2-5
DNA: TGTGCCAGCAGTGCCCTGACAGGGGGCGCGGAGACCCAGTACTTC
CDR3: CASSALTGGAETQYF

D: NA
size: NA
V: TRBV7-9
J: TRBJ2-3
DNA: TGTGCCAGCAGCTTTCAGGGGGGTACCACAGATACGCAGTATTTT
CDR3: CASSFQGGTTDTQYF

D: NA
size: NA
V: TRBV11-2
J: TRBJ1-4
DNA: TGTGCCAGCAGCCTCGCTGGAGAAAAACTGTTTTTT
CDR3: CASSLAGEKLFF

D: TRBD2
size: NA
V: TRBV2
J: TRBJ2-7
DNA: TGTGCCAGCAGAGGGACTAGCGGGGGGATAGCCTACGAGCAGTACTTC
CDR3: CASRGTSGGIAYEQYF

D: NA
size: NA
V: TRBV6-5
J: TRBJ1-1
DNA: TGTGCCAGCAGTGAGACCAGGGTTGACACTGAAGCTTTCTTT
CDR3: CASSETRVDTEAFF

D: NA
size: NA
V: TRBV6-1
J: TRBJ2-3
DNA: TGTGCCAGCAGTGAAGACACGTGGGCAGATACGCAGTATTTT
CDR3: CASSEDTWADTQYF

D: TRBD2
size: NA
V: TRBV4-1
J: TRBJ2-1
DNA: TGCGCCAGCAGCCCGGGGGGGGAATCCTACAATGAGCAGTTCTTC
CDR3: CASSPGGESYNEQFF

D: TRBD1
size: NA
V: TRBV11-2
J: TRBJ1-2
DNA: TGTGCCAGCAGCTTAGTGGGCAGGGGGATTGGCTACACCTTC
CDR3: CASSLVGRGIGYTF

D: NA
size: NA
V: TRBV7-6
J: TRBJ2-7
DNA: TGTGCCAGCAGCTTAGCGTCGGGGGCCCCCTACGAGCAGTACTTC
CDR3: CASSLASGAPYEQYF

D: NA
size: NA
V: TRBV6-1
J: TRBJ2-7
DNA: TGTGCCAGCAAAAGACATTCCTACGAGCAGTACTTC
CDR3: CASKRHSYEQYF